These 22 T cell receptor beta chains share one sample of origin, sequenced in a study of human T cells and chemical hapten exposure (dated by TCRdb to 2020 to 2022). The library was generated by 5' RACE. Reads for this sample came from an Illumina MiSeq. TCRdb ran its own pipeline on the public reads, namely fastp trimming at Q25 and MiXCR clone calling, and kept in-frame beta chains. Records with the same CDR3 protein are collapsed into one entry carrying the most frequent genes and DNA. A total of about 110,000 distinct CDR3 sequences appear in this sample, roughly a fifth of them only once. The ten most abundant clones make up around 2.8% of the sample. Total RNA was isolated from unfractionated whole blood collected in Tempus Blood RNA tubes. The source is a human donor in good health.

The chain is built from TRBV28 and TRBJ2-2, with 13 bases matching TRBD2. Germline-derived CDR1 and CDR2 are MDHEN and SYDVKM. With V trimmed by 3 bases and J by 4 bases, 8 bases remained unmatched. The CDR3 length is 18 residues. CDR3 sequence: CASSLAGLAGSGTGELFF. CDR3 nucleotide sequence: TGTGCCAGCAGTTTGGCGGGACTAGCGGGATCTGGCACCGGGGAGCTGTTTTTT.

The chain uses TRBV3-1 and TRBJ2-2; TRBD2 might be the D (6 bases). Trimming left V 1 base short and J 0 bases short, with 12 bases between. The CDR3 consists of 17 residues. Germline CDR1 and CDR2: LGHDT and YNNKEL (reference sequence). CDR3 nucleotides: TGTGCCAGCAGCCAAGGTTTAGCGGCAGCGAACACCGGGGAGCTGTTTTTT. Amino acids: CASSQGLAAANTGELFF.

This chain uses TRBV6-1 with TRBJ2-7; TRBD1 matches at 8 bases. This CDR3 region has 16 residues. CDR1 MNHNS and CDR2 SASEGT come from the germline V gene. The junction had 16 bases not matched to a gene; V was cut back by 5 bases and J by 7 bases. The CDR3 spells CASSLESRTGQWEQYF. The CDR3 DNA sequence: TGTGCCAGCAGTTTGGAGTCGAGGACAGGGCAATGGGAGCAGTACTTC.

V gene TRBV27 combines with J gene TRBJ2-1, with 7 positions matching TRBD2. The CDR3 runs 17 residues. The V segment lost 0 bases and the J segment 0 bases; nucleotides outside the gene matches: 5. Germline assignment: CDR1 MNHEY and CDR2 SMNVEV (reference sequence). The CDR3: CASSLSRLADSYNEQFF. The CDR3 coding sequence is TGTGCCAGCAGTTTATCGCGGCTAGCGGACTCCTACAATGAGCAGTTCTTC.

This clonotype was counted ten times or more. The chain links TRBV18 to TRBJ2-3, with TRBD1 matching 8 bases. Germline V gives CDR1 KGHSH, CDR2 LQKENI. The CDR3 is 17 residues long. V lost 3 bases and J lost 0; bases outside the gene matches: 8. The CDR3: CASSPGQASTSTDTQYF. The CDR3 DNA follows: TGTGCCAGCTCACCGGGACAGGCCTCTACTAGCACAGATACGCAGTATTTT. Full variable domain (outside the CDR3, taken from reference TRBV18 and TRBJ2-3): NAGVMQNPRHLVRRRGQEARLRCSPMKGHSHVYWYRQLPEEGLKFMVYLQKENIIDESGMPKERFSAEFPKEGPSILRIQQVVRGDSAAYFCASSPGQASTSTDTQYFGPGTRLTVL.

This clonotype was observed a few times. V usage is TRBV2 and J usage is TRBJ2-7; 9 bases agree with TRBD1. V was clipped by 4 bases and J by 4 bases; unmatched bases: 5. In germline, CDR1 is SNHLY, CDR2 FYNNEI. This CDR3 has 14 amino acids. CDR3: CASSAYRGQYEQYF. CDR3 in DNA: TGTGCCAGCAGTGCCTACAGGGGGCAATACGAGCAGTACTTC.

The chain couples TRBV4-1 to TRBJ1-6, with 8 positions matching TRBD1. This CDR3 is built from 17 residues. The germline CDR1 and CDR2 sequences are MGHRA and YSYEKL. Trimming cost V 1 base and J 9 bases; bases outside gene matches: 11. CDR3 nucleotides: TGCGCCAGCAGCCAAGGGGCAACAGGGGGACCACGTTCACCCCTCCACTTT. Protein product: CASSQGATGGPRSPLHF.

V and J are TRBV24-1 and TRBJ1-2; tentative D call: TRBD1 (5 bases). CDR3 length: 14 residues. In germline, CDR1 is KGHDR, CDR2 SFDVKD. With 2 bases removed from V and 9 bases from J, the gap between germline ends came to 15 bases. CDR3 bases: TGTGCCACCAGTGATTACGGCGGGACGGGACGCTACACCTTC. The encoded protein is CATSDYGGTGRYTF.

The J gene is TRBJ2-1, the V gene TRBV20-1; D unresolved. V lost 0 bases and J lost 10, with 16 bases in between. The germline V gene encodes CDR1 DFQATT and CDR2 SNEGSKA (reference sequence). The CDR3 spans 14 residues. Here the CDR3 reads CSARDGSVLGEQFF. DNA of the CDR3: TGCAGTGCTAGAGATGGCAGTGTTTTGGGGGAGCAGTTCTTC.

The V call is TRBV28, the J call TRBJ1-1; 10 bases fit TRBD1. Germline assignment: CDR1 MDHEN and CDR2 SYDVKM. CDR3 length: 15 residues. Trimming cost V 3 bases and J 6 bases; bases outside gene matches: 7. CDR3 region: CASSFGGTGAAEAFF. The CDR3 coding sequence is TGTGCCAGCAGTTTTGGTGGGACAGGGGCGGCTGAAGCTTTCTTT. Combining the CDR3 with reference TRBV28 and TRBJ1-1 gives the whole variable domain DVKVTQSSRYLVKRTGEKVFLECVQDMDHENMFWYRQDPGLGLRLIYFSYDVKMKEKGDIPEGYSVSREKKERFSLILESASTNQTSMYLCASSFGGTGAAEAFFGQGTRLTVV.

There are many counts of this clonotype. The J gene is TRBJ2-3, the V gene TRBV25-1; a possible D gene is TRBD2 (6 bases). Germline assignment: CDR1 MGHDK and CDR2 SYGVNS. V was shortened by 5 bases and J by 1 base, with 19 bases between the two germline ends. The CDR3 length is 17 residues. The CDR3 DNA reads TGTGCCAGCAGTCCAACTACTAGCCGAATCCGCACAGATACGCAGTATTTT. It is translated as CASSPTTSRIRTDTQYF.

CDR3 nucleotides: TGTGCCACCAGTGGACTTACTGGCAATCAGCCCCAGCATTTT. This gives the protein CATSGLTGNQPQHF. The rearrangement uses TRBV24-1 and TRBJ1-5; no firm D call. V lost 5 bases, J lost 2 bases, and 9 bases lay in between. CDR3 length equals 14 residues. Germline assignment: CDR1 KGHDR and CDR2 SFDVKD.

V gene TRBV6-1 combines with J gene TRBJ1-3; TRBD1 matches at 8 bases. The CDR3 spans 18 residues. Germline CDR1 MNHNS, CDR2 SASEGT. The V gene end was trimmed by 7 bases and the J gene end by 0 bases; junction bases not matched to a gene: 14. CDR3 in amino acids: CASTRQGPLNLSGNTIYF. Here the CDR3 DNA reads TGTGCCAGCACCCGACAGGGGCCGTTAAACCTCTCTGGAAACACCATATATTTT.

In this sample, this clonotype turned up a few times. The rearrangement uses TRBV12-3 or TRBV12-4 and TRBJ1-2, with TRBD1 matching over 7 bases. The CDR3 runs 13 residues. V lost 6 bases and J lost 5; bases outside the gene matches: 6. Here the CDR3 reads CASSPGTAYGYTF. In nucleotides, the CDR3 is TGTGCCAGCAGCCCTGGGACAGCTTATGGCTACACCTTC.

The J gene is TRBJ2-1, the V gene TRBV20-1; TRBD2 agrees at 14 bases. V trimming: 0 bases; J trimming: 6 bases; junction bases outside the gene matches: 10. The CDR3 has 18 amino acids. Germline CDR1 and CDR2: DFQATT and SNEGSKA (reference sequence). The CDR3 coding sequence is TGCAGTGCTAGAGATATGGGACTAGCGGGAGTAATAAGCAATGAGCAGTTCTTC. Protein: CSARDMGLAGVISNEQFF.

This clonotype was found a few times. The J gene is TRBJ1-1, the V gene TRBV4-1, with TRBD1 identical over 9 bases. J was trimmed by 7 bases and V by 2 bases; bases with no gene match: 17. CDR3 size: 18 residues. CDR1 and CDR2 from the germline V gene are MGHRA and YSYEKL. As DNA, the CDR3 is TGCGCCAGCAGCCAACCGGGACAGGGAGCTGGTTTGAAAGGTGAAGCTTTCTTT. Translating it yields CASSQPGQGAGLKGEAFF.

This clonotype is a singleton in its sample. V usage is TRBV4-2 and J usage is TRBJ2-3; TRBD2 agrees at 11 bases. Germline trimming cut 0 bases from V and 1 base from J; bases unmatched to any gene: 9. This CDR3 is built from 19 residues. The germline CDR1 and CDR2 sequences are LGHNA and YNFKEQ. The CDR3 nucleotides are TGTGCCAGCAGCCAAGATGCACTAGCGGGAGCGATTGGCACAGATACGCAGTATTTT. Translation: CASSQDALAGAIGTDTQYF.

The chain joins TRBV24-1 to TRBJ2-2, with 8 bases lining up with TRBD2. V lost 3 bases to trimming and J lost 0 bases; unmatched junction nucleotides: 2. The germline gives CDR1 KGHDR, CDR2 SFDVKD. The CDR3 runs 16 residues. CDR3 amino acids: CATSDRSGANTGELFF. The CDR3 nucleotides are TGTGCCACCAGTGATCGTAGCGGGGCGAACACCGGGGAGCTGTTTTTT.

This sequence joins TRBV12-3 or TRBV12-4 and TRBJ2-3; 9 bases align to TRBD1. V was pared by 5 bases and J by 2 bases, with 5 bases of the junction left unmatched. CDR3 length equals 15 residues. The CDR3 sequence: CASSTGTGYTDTQYF. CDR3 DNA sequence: TGTGCCAGCAGTACCGGGACAGGGTACACAGATACGCAGTATTTT.

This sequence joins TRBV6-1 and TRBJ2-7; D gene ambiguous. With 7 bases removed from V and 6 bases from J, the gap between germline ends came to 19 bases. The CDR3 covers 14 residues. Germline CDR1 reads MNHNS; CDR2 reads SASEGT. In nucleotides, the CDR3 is TGTGCCAGCATTTTAGGTCGACGTCAGAGCGAGCAGTACTTC. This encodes CASILGRRQSEQYF.

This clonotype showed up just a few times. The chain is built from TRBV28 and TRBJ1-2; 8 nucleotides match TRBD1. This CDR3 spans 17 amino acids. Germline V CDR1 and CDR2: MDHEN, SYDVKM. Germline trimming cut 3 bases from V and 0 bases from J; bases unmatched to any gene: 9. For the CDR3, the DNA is TGTGCCAGCAGTTTTTCGGGACAGGTGAATTCTAACTATGGCTACACCTTC. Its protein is CASSFSGQVNSNYGYTF.

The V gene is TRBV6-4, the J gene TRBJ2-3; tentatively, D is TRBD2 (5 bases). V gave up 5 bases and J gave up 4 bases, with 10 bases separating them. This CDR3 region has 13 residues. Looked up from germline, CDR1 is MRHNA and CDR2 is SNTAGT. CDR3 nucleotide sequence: TGTGCCAGCAGTACCGGCGGGCCAGATACGCAGTATTTT. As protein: CASSTGGPDTQYF.